This T cell receptor beta chain was recorded in a study of cytotoxic CD8 clonotypes in ibrutinib-treated CLL. Libraries were prepared by immunoSEQ multiplex PCR; TCRdb keeps only in-frame clonotypes and omits some of them. Of over 250,000 clones listed, around 76% were seen once; the top ten hold roughly 6%. This sample comprised PBMCs, obtained at disease progression, from a patient treated with ibrutinib. The TCR was taken from a human donor with chronic lymphocytic leukemia.

CDR3 residues: CASSLDRLAANTGELFF. The CDR3 nucleotides are TGTGCCAGCAGCTTAGATAGGTTAGCGGCGAACACCGGGGAGCTGTTTTTT. This rearrangement joins TRBV11-2 to TRBJ2-2, with D possibly matching TRBD2 (6 bases). Trimming cost V 0 bases and J 0 bases, with 11 bases left between them. Looked up from germline, CDR1 is SGHAT and CDR2 is FQNNGV. This CDR3 is 17 amino acids long. Based on the CDR3 plus reference TRBV11-2 and TRBJ2-2, the full variable domain is EAGVAQSPRYKIIEKRQSVAFWCNPISGHATLYWYQQILGQGPKLLIQFQNNGVVDDSQLPKDRFSAERLKGVDSTLKIQPAKLEDSAVYLCASSLDRLAANTGELFFGEGSRLTVL.